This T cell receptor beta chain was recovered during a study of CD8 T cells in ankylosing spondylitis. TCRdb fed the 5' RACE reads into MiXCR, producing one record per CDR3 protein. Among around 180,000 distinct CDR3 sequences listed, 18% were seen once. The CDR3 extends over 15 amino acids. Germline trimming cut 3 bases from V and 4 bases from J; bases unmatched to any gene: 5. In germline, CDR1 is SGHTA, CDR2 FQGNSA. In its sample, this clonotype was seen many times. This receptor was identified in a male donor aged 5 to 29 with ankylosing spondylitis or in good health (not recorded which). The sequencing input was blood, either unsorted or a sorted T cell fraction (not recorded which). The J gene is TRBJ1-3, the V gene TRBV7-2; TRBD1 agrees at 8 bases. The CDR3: CASSFQGAGGNTIYF. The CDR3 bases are TGTGCCAGCAGCTTCCAGGGGGCAGGGGGAAACACCATATATTTT.